This TCR beta chain was sequenced during a study of cytomegalovirus exposure and HLA in healthy donors. The study's findings and limits: With later analysis, a missense DCLRE1C variant became linked to TCR beta V- and J-gene trimming.

This clone was recorded a few times. Its antigen is not identified. The V end lost 9 bases, the J end lost 0 bases, and 15 bases lay between the germline ends. The CDR3 spans 15 residues. Germline V gene lookup returns CDR1 MNHEY and CDR2 SVGAGI. PCR used 60 Vbeta primers and 13 Jbeta primers. Clones were read by immunoSEQ multiplex PCR, and TCRdb kept only the in-frame ones, dropping some. Among some 150,000 clones, 70% to 80% were seen once, and the ten largest hold about 2.5%. The chain joins TRBV6-5 to TRBJ1-5, with unresolved D. The specimen was PBMCs. The TCR comes from a woman aged 45 to 65 in good health and CMV-seronegative. CDR3 nucleotides: TGTGCCAGTCGCCTGGAGAGAAATAGCAATCAGCCCCAGCATTTT. This encodes CASRLERNSNQPQHF.